A selection of T cell receptor beta chains follows, all from one sample in a study of beta chain features in type 1 diabetes. TCRdb's table, derived via immunoSEQ multiplex PCR, lists solely in-frame clones and lacks some. Of about 170,000 clones listed, approximately 8.1% are singletons. Sequencing was performed on central memory CD4+ T cells from blood. These receptors were taken from a woman aged 40 to 50 with type 1 diabetes. Each CDR3 is given with its conserved first and last residue. D genes are given only for firm matches. Expanded clones get a size class; other rows say once, few or many, or leave the size out.

J gene: TRBJ2-5; D gene: TRBD2; V gene: TRBV4-2; clone size: .; CDR3 DNA: TGTGCCAGCAGCCAACAGCGGGGGGGCAGAGAGACCCAGTACTTC; CDR3 protein: CASSQQRGGRETQYF
J gene: TRBJ2-1; D gene: .; V gene: TRBV5-1; clone size: few; CDR3 DNA: TGCGCCAGCAGCTTGGGCCACAAGGGGTCAGAGCAGTTCTTC; CDR3 protein: CASSLGHKGSEQFF
J gene: TRBJ2-1; D gene: .; V gene: TRBV4-3; clone size: many; CDR3 DNA: TGCGCCAGCAGCCAAACCTTCCGTGGAGGGGCCATCAATGAGCAGTTCTTC; CDR3 protein: CASSQTFRGGAINEQFF
J gene: TRBJ1-5; D gene: .; V gene: TRBV5-1; clone size: .; CDR3 DNA: TGCGCCAGCAGCTCCTATAGCAATCAGCCCCAGCATTTT; CDR3 protein: CASSSYSNQPQHF
J gene: TRBJ1-1; D gene: .; V gene: TRBV11-2; clone size: few; CDR3 DNA: TGTGCCAGCAGCGTAGACTACACTGAAGCTTTCTTT; CDR3 protein: CASSVDYTEAFF
J gene: TRBJ1-2; D gene: .; V gene: TRBV28; clone size: .; CDR3 DNA: TGTGCCAGCAGGCCACAGGCCATCTATGGCTACACCTTC; CDR3 protein: CASRPQAIYGYTF
J gene: TRBJ2-7; D gene: .; V gene: TRBV28; clone size: many; CDR3 DNA: TGTGCCAGCAGTTTCCTTTCCGGACAGTACGAGCAGTACTTC; CDR3 protein: CASSFLSGQYEQYF
J gene: TRBJ1-4; D gene: .; V gene: TRBV7-9; clone size: .; CDR3 DNA: TGTGCCAGCAGCCTCCTGGGAAACAGGGATGCTGAAAAACTGTTTTTT; CDR3 protein: CASSLLGNRDAEKLFF
J gene: TRBJ2-7; D gene: .; V gene: TRBV6-5; clone size: .; CDR3 DNA: TGTGCCAGCAGAGAACTAGAATCTCGTTACGAGCAGTACTTC; CDR3 protein: CASRELESRYEQYF
J gene: TRBJ1-1; D gene: .; V gene: TRBV18; clone size: few; CDR3 DNA: TGTGCCAGCTCACCCCGGGGCGGGACGAACACTGAAGCTTTCTTT; CDR3 protein: CASSPRGGTNTEAFF
J gene: TRBJ1-2; D gene: .; V gene: TRBV30; clone size: .; CDR3 DNA: TGTGCCTGGAGTTTTCCAGGGGCTCAAGGCTACACCTTC; CDR3 protein: CAWSFPGAQGYTF
J gene: TRBJ2-6; D gene: .; V gene: TRBV9; clone size: few; CDR3 DNA: TGTGCCAGCAGCTTCGGGTGGTCGGGGGCCAACGTCCTGACTTTC; CDR3 protein: CASSFGWSGANVLTF
J gene: TRBJ1-2; D gene: .; V gene: TRBV28; clone size: .; CDR3 DNA: TGTGCCCTATCAGGGGACTATGGCTACACCTTC; CDR3 protein: CALSGDYGYTF
J gene: TRBJ1-5; D gene: .; V gene: TRBV19; clone size: few; CDR3 DNA: TGTGCCAGTAGTATGATCCAGGGAAATCAGCCCCAGCATTTT; CDR3 protein: CASSMIQGNQPQHF
J gene: TRBJ2-5; D gene: .; V gene: TRBV28; clone size: .; CDR3 DNA: TGTGCCAGCAGTTTCGGATCAGCGGTCACCCAAGAGACCCAGTACTTC; CDR3 protein: CASSFGSAVTQETQYF
J gene: TRBJ1-1; D gene: .; V gene: TRBV7-3; clone size: few; CDR3 DNA: TGTGCCAGCAGATCGGGACACGAAAACACTGAAGCTTTCTTT; CDR3 protein: CASRSGHENTEAFF
J gene: TRBJ1-4; D gene: .; V gene: TRBV9; clone size: few; CDR3 DNA: TGTGCCAGCAGCGTAGATGTAGGGAGGGGTGAAAAACTGTTTTTT; CDR3 protein: CASSVDVGRGEKLFF
J gene: TRBJ1-1; D gene: .; V gene: TRBV11-2; clone size: many; CDR3 DNA: TGTGCCAGCAGCTTAGAGGTTACGAGGGCTCTGAACACTGAAGCTTTCTTT; CDR3 protein: CASSLEVTRALNTEAFF
J gene: TRBJ2-7; D gene: .; V gene: TRBV27; clone size: .; CDR3 DNA: TGTGCCAGCAGTTTATCGAGAGGCGGGACCTACGAGCAGTACTTC; CDR3 protein: CASSLSRGGTYEQYF
J gene: TRBJ2-7; D gene: .; V gene: TRBV14; clone size: few; CDR3 DNA: TGTGCCAGCAGACTTCCGGGACTGGGAGCCTACGAGCAGTACTTC; CDR3 protein: CASRLPGLGAYEQYF
J gene: TRBJ2-1; D gene: .; V gene: TRBV27; clone size: .; CDR3 DNA: TGTGCCAGCATCGGAAGAGGGAACAATGAGCAGTTCTTC; CDR3 protein: CASIGRGNNEQFF
J gene: TRBJ2-4; D gene: .; V gene: TRBV5-6; clone size: few; CDR3 DNA: TGTGCCAGCAGCTTAACGGGGGTAGGGGTGAACGCCAAAAACATTCAGTACTTC; CDR3 protein: CASSLTGVGVNAKNIQYF
J gene: TRBJ2-1; D gene: .; V gene: TRBV6-1; clone size: .; CDR3 DNA: TGTGCCAGCAGTGAAAATACGAGGGTCTATGAGCAGTTCTTC; CDR3 protein: CASSENTRVYEQFF
J gene: TRBJ1-6; D gene: .; V gene: TRBV5-1; clone size: few; CDR3 DNA: TGCGCCAGCAGCTTGAACAGGGAGAATAGCTCACCCCTCCACTTT; CDR3 protein: CASSLNRENSSPLHF
J gene: TRBJ1-1; D gene: TRBD1; V gene: TRBV7-8; clone size: few; CDR3 DNA: TGTGCCAGCAGCTTTACCGGGACAGGGGGCTACACTGAAGCTTTCTTT; CDR3 protein: CASSFTGTGGYTEAFF
J gene: TRBJ2-2; D gene: .; V gene: TRBV4-1; clone size: .; CDR3 DNA: TGTGCCAGCAGCCAAGACTTCTCGAACACCGGGGAGCTGTTTTTT; CDR3 protein: CASSQDFSNTGELFF
J gene: TRBJ2-1; D gene: .; V gene: TRBV29-1; clone size: .; CDR3 DNA: TGCAGCGTCAGGGGCGGGAGTTACGGCGATGAGCAGTTCTTC; CDR3 protein: CSVRGGSYGDEQFF
J gene: TRBJ2-3; D gene: TRBD1; V gene: TRBV7-2; clone size: many; CDR3 DNA: TGTGCCAGCAGCCCGCGGGACAGGGGGCGCACAGATACGCAGTATTTT; CDR3 protein: CASSPRDRGRTDTQYF
J gene: TRBJ2-5; D gene: .; V gene: TRBV30; clone size: few; CDR3 DNA: TGTGCCTGGAGTCCGGACTCCAGGGGAGAGACCCAGTACTTC; CDR3 protein: CAWSPDSRGETQYF
J gene: TRBJ2-5; D gene: TRBD2; V gene: TRBV5-8; clone size: .; CDR3 DNA: TGTGCCAGCAGCGGGAGGGCGGTTGGATCCCAAGAGACCCAGTACTTC; CDR3 protein: CASSGRAVGSQETQYF
J gene: TRBJ2-7; D gene: .; V gene: TRBV18; clone size: few; CDR3 DNA: TGTGCCAGCTCACCTCAGGGCCCGACCTACGAGCAGTACTTC; CDR3 protein: CASSPQGPTYEQYF
J gene: TRBJ1-1; D gene: .; V gene: TRBV6-5; clone size: .; CDR3 DNA: TGTGCCAGCAGTTCCCCCTTCACAGGGAACACTGAAGCTTTCTTT; CDR3 protein: CASSSPFTGNTEAFF
J gene: TRBJ1-3; D gene: .; V gene: TRBV9; clone size: .; CDR3 DNA: TGTGCCAGCAGCGCGAATCTCGGGTACTCTGGAAACACCATATATTTT; CDR3 protein: CASSANLGYSGNTIYF
J gene: TRBJ2-2; D gene: .; V gene: TRBV5-1; clone size: few; CDR3 DNA: TGCGCCAGCAGCTTTAGCCTCAGTGACACCGGGGAGCTGTTTTTT; CDR3 protein: CASSFSLSDTGELFF
J gene: TRBJ2-2; D gene: TRBD2; V gene: TRBV5-1; clone size: .; CDR3 DNA: TGCGCCAGCAGCTTGGTGTCTAGCGGATACACCGGGGAGCTGTTTTTT; CDR3 protein: CASSLVSSGYTGELFF
J gene: TRBJ1-6; D gene: TRBD1; V gene: TRBV9; clone size: few; CDR3 DNA: TGTGCCAGCAGCGCAGGGAGTGGGACAGGGAATTCACCCCTCCACTTT; CDR3 protein: CASSAGSGTGNSPLHF
J gene: TRBJ1-2; D gene: TRBD1; V gene: TRBV16; clone size: .; CDR3 DNA: TGTGCCAGCAGCCAATTGCCGGGACAGGGAGGGGGCTACACCTTC; CDR3 protein: CASSQLPGQGGGYTF
J gene: TRBJ2-5; D gene: .; V gene: TRBV9; clone size: .; CDR3 DNA: TGTGCCAGCAGCGTAGCTACCGGGAGTAGAGAGACCCAGTACTTC; CDR3 protein: CASSVATGSRETQYF
J gene: TRBJ2-7; D gene: .; V gene: TRBV4-3; clone size: few; CDR3 DNA: TGCGCCAGCAGCCAAGAGGGCAGGGCCCTCCCCGGTGAGCAGTACTTC; CDR3 protein: CASSQEGRALPGEQYF
J gene: TRBJ1-2; D gene: .; V gene: TRBV14; clone size: .; CDR3 DNA: TGTGCCAGCAGCAGAACCGGGTCTCCGGAGTATGGCTACACCTTC; CDR3 protein: CASSRTGSPEYGYTF
J gene: TRBJ2-1; D gene: .; V gene: TRBV5-4; clone size: few; CDR3 DNA: TGTGCCAGCAGCTTGCAGGCTGAGCAGTTCTTC; CDR3 protein: CASSLQAEQFF
J gene: TRBJ2-3; D gene: TRBD2; V gene: TRBV29-1; clone size: few; CDR3 DNA: TGCAGCGTCCGTCGGACTAGCGGGGGTCGCGATACGCAGTATTTT; CDR3 protein: CSVRRTSGGRDTQYF
J gene: TRBJ2-2; D gene: TRBD2; V gene: TRBV30; clone size: few; CDR3 DNA: TGTGCCTGGTGTACTGGACTAGCGGGACGATACGGGGAGCTGTTTTTT; CDR3 protein: CAWCTGLAGRYGELFF
J gene: TRBJ1-6; D gene: .; V gene: TRBV29-1; clone size: few; CDR3 DNA: TGCAGCGTTGGAGGCAGCGAGAATTCACCCCTCCACTTT; CDR3 protein: CSVGGSENSPLHF
J gene: TRBJ2-5; D gene: TRBD2; V gene: TRBV18; clone size: few; CDR3 DNA: TGTGCCAGCTCACCCCCGGGACTAGCGGGAGTCATCGAGACCCAGTACTTC; CDR3 protein: CASSPPGLAGVIETQYF